These 2 T cell receptor beta chains originate from one sample sequenced in a study of blood T cell repertoires in COVID-19. Only in-frame clones appear in the TCRdb table, and some are missing; sequencing was by immunoSEQ multiplex PCR. Of more than 70,000 clones in the sample, 70% to 90% were seen once. Input material: peripheral blood. These receptors were collected from an elderly woman with acute or convalescent COVID-19.

The chain employs TRBV27 and TRBJ2-1, with 7 bases aligning to TRBD2. J was trimmed by 1 base and V by 11 bases; bases with no gene match: 5. Germline V gene lookup returns CDR1 MNHEY and CDR2 SMNVEV (reference sequence). This CDR3 has 13 amino acids. CDR3 DNA: TGTGCCGCGCGGGGGTTGTCCTACAATGAGCAGTTCTTC. It translates to CAARGLSYNEQFF.

This clone was seen a few times. The V and J genes are TRBV7-9 and TRBJ1-1; D might be TRBD1 (5 bases). Germline CDR1 reads SEHNR; CDR2 reads FQNEAQ (reference sequence). This CDR3 spans 13 amino acids. Trimming took 1 base from V and 6 from J, leaving 9 bases between them. CDR3 nucleotide sequence: TGTGCCAGCAGCTTAGGGGGCCGATCTGAAGCTTTCTTT. This sequence encodes CASSLGGRSEAFF.